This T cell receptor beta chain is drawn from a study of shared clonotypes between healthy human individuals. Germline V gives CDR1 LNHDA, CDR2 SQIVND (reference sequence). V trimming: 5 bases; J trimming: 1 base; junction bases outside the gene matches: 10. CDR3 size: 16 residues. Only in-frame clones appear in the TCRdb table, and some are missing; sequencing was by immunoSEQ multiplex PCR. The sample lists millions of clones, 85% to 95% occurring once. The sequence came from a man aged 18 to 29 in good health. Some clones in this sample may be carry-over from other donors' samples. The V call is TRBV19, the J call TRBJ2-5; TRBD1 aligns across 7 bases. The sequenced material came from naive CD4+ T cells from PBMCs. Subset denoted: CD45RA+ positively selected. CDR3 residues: CASSGPGGASQETQYF. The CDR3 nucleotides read TGTGCCAGTAGTGGCCCAGGGGGAGCGTCCCAAGAGACCCAGTACTTC. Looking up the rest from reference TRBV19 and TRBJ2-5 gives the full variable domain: DGGITQSPKYLFRKEGQNVTLSCEQNLNHDAMYWYRQDPGQGLRLIYYSQIVNDFQKGDIAEGYSVSREKKESFPLTVTSAQKNPTAFYLCASSGPGGASQETQYFGPGTRLLVL.